The sample holds a few counts of the clone carrying this T cell receptor beta chain. What it binds is not known. The sample belongs to a study of cytomegalovirus exposure and HLA in healthy donors. With 2 bases removed from V and 5 bases from J, the gap between germline ends came to 7 bases. The germline CDR1 and CDR2 sequences are SGHNT and YYREEE (reference sequence). The CDR3 has 12 amino acids. Study-wide points: According to the study, roughly 160 TCR beta chains were cytomegalovirus-associated. Upon later analysis, HLA-associated TCR beta chains proved more clonally expanded than other, equally common chains.

Both 60 Vbeta primers and 13 Jbeta primers went into the PCR. In the study's own analysis: Roughly 11 million shared chains were among approximately 87 million unique TCR beta chains counted in a later analysis. Only in-frame clones appear in the TCRdb table, and some are missing; sequencing was by immunoSEQ multiplex PCR. The D gene and trimming were derived from the DNA, and the V and J assignments and clone size from that table. The data show about 130,000 clones, 75% to 85% seen once. The clonotype was recovered from a girl aged 2 to 10 in good health and CMV-seronegative. Sequencing was done on a sample of PBMCs. V is TRBV5-4 and J is TRBJ1-2; D uncertain. CDR3 DNA sequence: TGTGCCAGCAGCTTCGGAGTGTATGGCTACACCTTC. Protein sequence: CASSFGVYGYTF.